This paragraph reports one T cell receptor (beta chain). No antigen is known for it. The data were obtained in a study of blood T cells in healthy people across ages. Study-wide results and caveats: Diversity of TCR beta per million T cells declined in a roughly linear way with age. The unknown donor CMV status may have confounded expanded clonotype changes.

For the second PCR, which ran for 7 to 11 cycles, a sample-barcoded 5' primer and a J-beta primer mix were used. Samples each returned at least 2.5 million CDR3-containing paired-end reads. Via MiXCR, TCRdb re-called the 5' RACE reads, giving one row per CDR3 protein. The sample lists hundreds of thousands of distinct CDR3 sequences; roughly a quarter were seen once. The CDR3 is 13 residues long. V lost 6 bases, J lost 0 bases, and 9 bases lay in between. The germline V gene encodes CDR1 DFQATT and CDR2 SNEGSKA (reference sequence). This same sample was also part of a study on T cells of mothers and their children.

This clonotype was obtained from a boy aged 2 to 10 in good health. The rearrangement joins TRBV20-1 to TRBJ1-3, with D maybe TRBD1 (5 bases). The source material was blood. The CDR3 DNA reads as TGCAGTGCCATTGACAGCTCTGGAAACACCATATATTTT. It is translated as CSAIDSSGNTIYF.